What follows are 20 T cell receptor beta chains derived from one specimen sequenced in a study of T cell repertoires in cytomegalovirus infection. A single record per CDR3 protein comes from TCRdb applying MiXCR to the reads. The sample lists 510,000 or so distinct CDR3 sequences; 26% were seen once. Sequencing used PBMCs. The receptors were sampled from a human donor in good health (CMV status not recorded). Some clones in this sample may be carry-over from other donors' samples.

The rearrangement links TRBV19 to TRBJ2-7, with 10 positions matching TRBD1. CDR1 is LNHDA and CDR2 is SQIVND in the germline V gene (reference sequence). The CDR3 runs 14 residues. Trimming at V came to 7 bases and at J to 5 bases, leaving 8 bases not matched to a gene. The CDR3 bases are TGTGCCAGTACTCAGACAGGGGGCCGCCACGAGCAGTACTTC. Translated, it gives CASTQTGGRHEQYF.

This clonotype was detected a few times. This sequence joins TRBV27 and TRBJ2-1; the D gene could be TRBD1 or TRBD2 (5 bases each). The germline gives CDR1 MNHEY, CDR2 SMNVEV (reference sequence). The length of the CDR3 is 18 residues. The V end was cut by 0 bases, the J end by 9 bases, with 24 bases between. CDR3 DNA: TGTGCCAGCAGTTTATCGATATCACACCCGGGGCCTTTAGTTGAGCAGTTCTTC. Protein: CASSLSISHPGPLVEQFF.

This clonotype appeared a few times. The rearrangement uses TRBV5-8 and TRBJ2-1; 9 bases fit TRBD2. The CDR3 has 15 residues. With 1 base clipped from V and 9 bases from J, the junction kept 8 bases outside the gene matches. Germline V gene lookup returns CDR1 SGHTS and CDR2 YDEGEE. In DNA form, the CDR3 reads TGTGCCAGCAGCTTGTGGGGACTAGCAGAAATTGAGCAGTTCTTC. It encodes CASSLWGLAEIEQFF. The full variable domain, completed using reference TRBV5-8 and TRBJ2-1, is EAGVTQSPTHLIKTRGQQATLRCSPISGHTSVYWYQQALGLGLQFLLWYDEGEERNRGNFPPRFSGRQFPNYSSELNVNALELEDSALYLCASSLWGLAEIEQFFGPGTRLTVL.

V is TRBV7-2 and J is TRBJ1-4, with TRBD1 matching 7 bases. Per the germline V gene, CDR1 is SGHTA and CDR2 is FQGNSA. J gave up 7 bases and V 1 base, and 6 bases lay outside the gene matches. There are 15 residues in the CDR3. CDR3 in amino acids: CASSLGQGLSEKLFF. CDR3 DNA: TGTGCCAGCAGCTTAGGACAGGGCTTGAGTGAAAAACTGTTTTTT.

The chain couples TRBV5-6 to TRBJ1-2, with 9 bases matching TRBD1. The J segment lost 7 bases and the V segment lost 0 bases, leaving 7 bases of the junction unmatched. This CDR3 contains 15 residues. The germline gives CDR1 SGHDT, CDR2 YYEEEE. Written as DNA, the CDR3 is TGTGCCAGCAGCTTGGTAACCACAGGGGGCTCTGGCTACACCTTC. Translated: CASSLVTTGGSGYTF.

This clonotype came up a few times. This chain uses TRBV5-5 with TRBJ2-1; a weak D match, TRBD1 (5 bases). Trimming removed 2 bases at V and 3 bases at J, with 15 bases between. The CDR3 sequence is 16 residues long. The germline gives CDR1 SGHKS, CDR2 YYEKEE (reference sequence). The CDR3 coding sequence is TGTGCCAGCAGCTTCGCGCTGGCAGGGATCTACAATGAGCAGTTCTTC. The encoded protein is CASSFALAGIYNEQFF. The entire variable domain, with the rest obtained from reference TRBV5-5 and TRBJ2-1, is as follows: DAGVTQSPTHLIKTRGQQVTLRCSPISGHKSVSWYQQVLGQGPQFIFQYYEKEERGRGNFPDRFSARQFPNYSSELNVNALLLGDSALYLCASSFALAGIYNEQFFGPGTRLTVL.

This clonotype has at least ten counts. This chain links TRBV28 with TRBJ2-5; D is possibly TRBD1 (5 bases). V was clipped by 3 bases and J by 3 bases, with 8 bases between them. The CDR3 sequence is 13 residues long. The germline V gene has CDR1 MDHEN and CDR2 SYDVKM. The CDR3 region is CASSFGREETQYF. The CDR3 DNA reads TGTGCCAGCAGTTTCGGCAGGGAAGAGACCCAGTACTTC.

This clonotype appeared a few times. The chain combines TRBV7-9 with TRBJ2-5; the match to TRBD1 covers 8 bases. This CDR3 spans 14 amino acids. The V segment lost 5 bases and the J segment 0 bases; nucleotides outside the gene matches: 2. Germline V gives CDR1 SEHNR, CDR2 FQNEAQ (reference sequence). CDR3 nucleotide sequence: TGTGCCAGCAGCCCGGACAGGGACCAAGAGACCCAGTACTTC. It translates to CASSPDRDQETQYF.

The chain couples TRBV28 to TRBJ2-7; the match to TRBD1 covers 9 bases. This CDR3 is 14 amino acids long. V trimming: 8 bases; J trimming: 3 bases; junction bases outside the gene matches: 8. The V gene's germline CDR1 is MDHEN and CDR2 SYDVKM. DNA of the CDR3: TGTGCCAGCGTACCCGGGGACAGGGACTACGAGCAGTACTTC. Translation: CASVPGDRDYEQYF.

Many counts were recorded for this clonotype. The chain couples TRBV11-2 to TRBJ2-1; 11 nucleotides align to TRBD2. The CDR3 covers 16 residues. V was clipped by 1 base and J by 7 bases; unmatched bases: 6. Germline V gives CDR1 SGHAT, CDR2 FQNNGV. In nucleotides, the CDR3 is TGTGCCAGCAGCTTAGTTCTAGCGGGAGGCCGGAATGAGCAGTTCTTC. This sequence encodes CASSLVLAGGRNEQFF.

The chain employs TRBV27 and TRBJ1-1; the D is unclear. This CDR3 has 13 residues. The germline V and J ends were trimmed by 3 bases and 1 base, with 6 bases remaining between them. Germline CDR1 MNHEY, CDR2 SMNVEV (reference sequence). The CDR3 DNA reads TGTGCCAGCAGTTTTAAATCGAACACTGAAGCTTTCTTT. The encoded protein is CASSFKSNTEAFF.

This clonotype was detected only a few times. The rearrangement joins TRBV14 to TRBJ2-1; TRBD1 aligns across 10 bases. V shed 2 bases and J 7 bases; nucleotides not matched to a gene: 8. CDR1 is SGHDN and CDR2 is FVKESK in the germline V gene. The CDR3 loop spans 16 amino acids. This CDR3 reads CASSQTPGQGMNEQFF. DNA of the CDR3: TGTGCCAGCAGCCAAACGCCGGGACAGGGGATGAATGAGCAGTTCTTC.

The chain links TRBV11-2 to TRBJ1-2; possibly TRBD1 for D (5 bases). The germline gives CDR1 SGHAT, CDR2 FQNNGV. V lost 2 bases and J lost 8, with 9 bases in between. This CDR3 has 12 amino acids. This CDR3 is CASSLRDGGYTF. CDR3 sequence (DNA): TGTGCCAGCAGCTTACGGGACGGCGGCTACACCTTC. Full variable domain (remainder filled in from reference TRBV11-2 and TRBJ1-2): EAGVAQSPRYKIIEKRQSVAFWCNPISGHATLYWYQQILGQGPKLLIQFQNNGVVDDSQLPKDRFSAERLKGVDSTLKIQPAKLEDSAVYLCASSLRDGGYTFGSGTRLTVV.

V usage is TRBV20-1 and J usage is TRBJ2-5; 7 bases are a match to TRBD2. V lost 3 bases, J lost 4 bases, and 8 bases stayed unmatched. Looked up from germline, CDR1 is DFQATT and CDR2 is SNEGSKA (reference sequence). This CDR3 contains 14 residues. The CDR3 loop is CSASWSGKGETQYF. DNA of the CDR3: TGCAGTGCTAGTTGGAGCGGGAAGGGAGAGACCCAGTACTTC.

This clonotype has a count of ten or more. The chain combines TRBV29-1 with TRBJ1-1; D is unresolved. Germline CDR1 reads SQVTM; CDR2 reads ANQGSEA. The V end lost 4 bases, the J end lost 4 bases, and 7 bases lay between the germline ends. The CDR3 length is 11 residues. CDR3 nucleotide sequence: TGCAGCGTTGGGAGTAGCACTGAAGCTTTCTTT. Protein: CSVGSSTEAFF.

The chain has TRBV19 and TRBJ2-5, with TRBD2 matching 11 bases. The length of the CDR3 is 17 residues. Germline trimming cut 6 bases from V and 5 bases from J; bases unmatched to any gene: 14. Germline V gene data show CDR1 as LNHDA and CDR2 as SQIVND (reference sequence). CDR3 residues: CASRPRGSGRGGETQYF. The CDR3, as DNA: TGTGCCAGTAGACCCCGGGGTAGCGGGAGGGGAGGCGAGACCCAGTACTTC.

CDR3 in DNA: TGTGCCTGGGCCCCGGGGGTCGGCTATGGCTACACCTTC. It encodes CAWAPGVGYGYTF. J is TRBJ1-2 and V is TRBV30, with D perhaps TRBD1 (5 bases). Germline assignment: CDR1 GTSNPN and CDR2 SVGIG (reference sequence). Trimming cost V 5 bases and J 4 bases, with 14 bases left between them. This CDR3 has 13 residues. The whole variable domain, remainder taken from reference TRBV30 and TRBJ1-2, is SQTIHQWPATLVQPVGSPLSLECTVEGTSNPNLYWYRQAAGRGLQLLFYSVGIGQISSEVPQNLSASRPQDRQFILSSKKLLLSDSGFYLCAWAPGVGYGYTFGSGTRLTVV.

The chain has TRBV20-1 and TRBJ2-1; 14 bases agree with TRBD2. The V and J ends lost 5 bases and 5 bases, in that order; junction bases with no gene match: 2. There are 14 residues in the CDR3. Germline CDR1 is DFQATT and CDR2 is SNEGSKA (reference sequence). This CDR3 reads CSALGLAGDNEQFF. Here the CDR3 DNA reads TGCAGTGCTCTGGGACTAGCGGGAGACAATGAGCAGTTCTTC.

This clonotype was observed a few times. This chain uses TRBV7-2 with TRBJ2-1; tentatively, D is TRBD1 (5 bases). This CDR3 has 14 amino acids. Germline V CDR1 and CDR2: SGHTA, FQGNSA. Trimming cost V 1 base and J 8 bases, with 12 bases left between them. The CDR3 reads CASSLVYGADEQFF. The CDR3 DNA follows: TGTGCCAGCAGCTTAGTTTATGGGGCGGATGAGCAGTTCTTC.

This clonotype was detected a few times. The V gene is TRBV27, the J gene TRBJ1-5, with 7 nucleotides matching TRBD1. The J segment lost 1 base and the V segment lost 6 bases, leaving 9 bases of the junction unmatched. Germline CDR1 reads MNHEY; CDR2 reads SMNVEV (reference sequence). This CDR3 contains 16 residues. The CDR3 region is CASSRQGVRSNQPQHF. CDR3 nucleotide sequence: TGTGCCAGCAGCCGACAGGGTGTGAGGAGCAATCAGCCCCAGCATTTT.